Here is one T cell receptor (beta chain) with its context. Its antigen is currently unknown. With 1 base removed from V and 3 bases from J, the gap between germline ends came to 11 bases. The CDR3 contains 15 residues. The data belong to a study of T cells in Graves' hyperthyroidism and ophthalmopathy. Looking at the study overall: Peripheral blood was drawn at first diagnosis, prior to all treatment.

TCR beta CDR3 sequences were amplified from RNA transcripts. First-round RT-PCR targeting the TCR CDR3 was performed with the HTBI primer set. MiXCR, run by TCRdb on the multiplex PCR reads, gives a single entry per CDR3 protein. The sample lists a few hundred thousand distinct CDR3 sequences, less than 20% occurring once. Study observations and caveats: Blood also showed most of the thyroid clonotypes that were expanded above 0.001.

The chain uses TRBV12-3 or TRBV12-4 and TRBJ2-3; a weak D match, TRBD2 (6 bases). The sequence came from a man aged 18 to 30 with Graves' ophthalmopathy. The sequenced sample was blood. The CDR3 spells CASSLEGGVTDTQYF. CDR3 DNA: TGTGCCAGCAGTTTAGAGGGCGGGGTAACAGATACGCAGTATTTT.